This TCR beta chain was observed in a study of blood T cell repertoires in COVID-19. Sequencing used immunoSEQ multiplex PCR; TCRdb keeps in-frame clones, though not all of them. Of some 320,000 clones listed, approximately 85% are singletons. The V gene's germline CDR1 is SGHVS and CDR2 FNYEAQ. The CDR3 is 14 amino acids. Trimming took 2 bases from V and 0 from J, leaving 8 bases between them. The chain links TRBV7-6 to TRBJ2-7, with D tentatively TRBD2 (6 bases). This TCR was recovered from a human donor in a cohort sampled during active COVID-19. The material sequenced was peripheral blood. CDR3 loop: CASSLTGDSYEQYF. CDR3 coding DNA: TGTGCCAGCAGCTTAACGGGGGACTCCTACGAGCAGTACTTC. Filled out from reference TRBV7-6 and TRBJ2-7, the complete variable domain reads GAGVSQSPRYKVTKRGQDVALRCDPISGHVSLYWYRQALGQGPEFLTYFNYEAQQDKSGLPNDRFSAERPEGSISTLTIQRTEQRDSAMYRCASSLTGDSYEQYFGPGTRLTVT.